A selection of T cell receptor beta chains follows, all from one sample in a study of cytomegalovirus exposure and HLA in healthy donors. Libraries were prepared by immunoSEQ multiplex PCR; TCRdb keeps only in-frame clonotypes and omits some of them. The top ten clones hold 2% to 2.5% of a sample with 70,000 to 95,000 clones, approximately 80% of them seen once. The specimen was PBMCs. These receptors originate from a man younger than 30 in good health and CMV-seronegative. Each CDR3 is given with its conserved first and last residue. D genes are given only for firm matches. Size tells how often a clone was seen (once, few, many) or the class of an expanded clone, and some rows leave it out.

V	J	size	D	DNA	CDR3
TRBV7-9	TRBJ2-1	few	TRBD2	TGTTCCAGCAGCGTGGGACTAGCGGGCCCTCGCGGTGAGCAGTTCTTC	CSSSVGLAGPRGEQFF
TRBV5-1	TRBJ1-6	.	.	TGCGCCAGCAGCCCAGGGGCTGCAGATTCACCCCTCCACTTT	CASSPGAADSPLHF
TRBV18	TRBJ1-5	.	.	TGTGCCAGCTCACCTACAGGGACTAACAATCAGCCCCAGCATTTT	CASSPTGTNNQPQHF
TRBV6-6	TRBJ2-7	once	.	TGTGCCAGCAGGGATGGGCAAAACAGCTACGAGCAGTACTTC	CASRDGQNSYEQYF
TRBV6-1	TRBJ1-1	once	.	TGTGCCAGCAGTGAAGGCCCCGGGAGCACTGAAGCTTTCTTT	CASSEGPGSTEAFF
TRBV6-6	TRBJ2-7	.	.	TGTGCCAGCAGTCCCAATCAGGGCTACGAGCAGTACTTC	CASSPNQGYEQYF
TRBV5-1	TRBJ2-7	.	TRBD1	TGCGCCAGCAGCCTCCAAGTGACAGGGGGCGAGCAGTACTTC	CASSLQVTGGEQYF
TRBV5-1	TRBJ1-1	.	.	TGCGCCAGCAGCGTCGGGGACACTGAAGCTTTCTTT	CASSVGDTEAFF
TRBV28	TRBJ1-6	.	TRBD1	TGTGCCAGCAGTTTCAGACAGGGTCGGAATAATTCACCCCTCCACTTT	CASSFRQGRNNSPLHF
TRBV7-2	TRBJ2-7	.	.	TGTGCCAGCAGCATTCCGCCGGCCTACGAGCAGTACTTC	CASSIPPAYEQYF
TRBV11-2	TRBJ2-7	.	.	TGTGCCAGCAGTCCTTTGACTGGCAAATTCTACGAGCAGTACTTC	CASSPLTGKFYEQYF
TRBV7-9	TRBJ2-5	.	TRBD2	TGTGCCAGCAGCTCGTGGACTAGAACCCGAGGGACCCAGTACTTC	CASSSWTRTRGTQYF
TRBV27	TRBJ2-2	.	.	TGTGCCAGCAGTTGGGGCGAGTTACCCGGGGAGCTGTTTTTT	CASSWGELPGELFF